Listed below are T cell receptor beta chains from one sample, sequenced in a study of beta chain features in type 1 diabetes. Measured with immunoSEQ multiplex PCR; TCRdb has only the in-frame clones, and not every one. The profile covers over 650,000 clones, with 11% to 15% appearing a single time and 0.03% to 0.04% taken by the ten largest. Sequencing input: naive CD4+ T cells from blood. These receptors all stem from a man aged 18 to 30 with type 1 diabetes. CDR3s include the opening cysteine and the closing phenylalanine or tryptophan.

TRBV28	TRBJ1-2	CASSRTLRGYTF
TRBV7-9	TRBJ2-7	CASSLRSRGTSSYEQYF
TRBV19	TRBJ2-3	CASTPGHPTDTQYF
TRBV5-4	TRBJ2-7	CASSAGTSGSRYEQYF
TRBV5-1	TRBJ1-2	CASSLADPANYGYTF
TRBV5-6	TRBJ2-3	CASSPGSTDTQYF
TRBV6-5	TRBJ2-1	CASTRTSFNEQFF
TRBV6-1	TRBJ2-3	CASREAGAITDTQYF
TRBV28	TRBJ2-7	CASSLSAAFPGQYF
TRBV30	TRBJ2-5	CAWSPQPQETQYF
TRBV30	TRBJ2-2	CAWSRQGARKAGELFF
TRBV7-9	TRBJ2-5	CASSAGGAGETQYF
TRBV20-1	TRBJ2-4	CSASRGIQYF
TRBV27	TRBJ2-5	CASSKAGTETQYF
TRBV11-2	TRBJ1-1	CASSLMNTEAFF
TRBV29-1	TRBJ1-1	CSGGQPNTEAFF
TRBV7-2	TRBJ2-1	CASSILPGHLNEQFF
TRBV2	TRBJ1-1	CATHRRTENTEAFF
TRBV30	TRBJ1-5	CAWSVIGNQPQHF
TRBV2	TRBJ2-4	CASGPKGVAKNIQYF
TRBV29-1	TRBJ2-3	CSVHGQYF
TRBV5-1	TRBJ2-3	CASSFGAPTDTQYF
TRBV30	TRBJ1-1	CAWSVRVGVLNTEAFF
TRBV4-2	TRBJ1-1	CASSQDGRVGRNTEAFF
TRBV30	TRBJ2-3	CAWVKLSGGSGDTQYF
TRBV19	TRBJ2-1	CASSIGLAGGYSYNEQFF
TRBV5-1	TRBJ1-1	CASSFRSAGNPAEAFF
TRBV7-9	TRBJ2-3	CARDSKSTDTQYF
TRBV18	TRBJ2-7	CASSPGQGPYEQYF
TRBV29-1	TRBJ2-2	CSVQGSANTGELFF
TRBV13	TRBJ1-4	CASRPRGGLPATNEKLFF
TRBV18	TRBJ1-2	CASSPSSPANYGYTF
TRBV6-5	TRBJ2-7	CASSYLRGGPEQYF
TRBV18	TRBJ2-3	CASSPSLLTDTQYF
TRBV29-1	TRBJ2-3	CSVDDRVEWDTQYF
TRBV11-2	TRBJ2-3	CASSLFQRGVGDTQYF
TRBV6-6	TRBJ2-3	CASSPSRASGTDTQYF
TRBV7-2	TRBJ2-3	CASSFAGADTQYF
TRBV5-1	TRBJ2-1	CASSPTGRQGPNEQFF
TRBV15	TRBJ2-3	CATSVTGAQYF
TRBV2	TRBJ2-7	CASKTRGTVYEQYF
TRBV28	TRBJ1-5	CASRQANQPQHF
TRBV30	TRBJ2-7	CGTAITPTAEQYF
TRBV20-1	TRBJ2-7	CSATLSYEQYF
TRBV7-9	TRBJ1-2	CASSPPFQGVDYGYTF
TRBV28	TRBJ2-7	CASSFGAGGPSYEQYF
TRBV7-3	TRBJ2-3	CASSRSTDTQYF
TRBV29-1	TRBJ2-3	CSVSLGTDTQYF
TRBV30	TRBJ2-7	CAWSVPDRGREQYF
TRBV19	TRBJ2-5	CASSPTGDNQETQYF
TRBV9	TRBJ2-3	CASSPPGSSTDTQYF
TRBV7-2	TRBJ2-4	CASSLGLARNIQYF
TRBV5-6	TRBJ1-1	CASSRLDGQNTEAFF
TRBV28	TRBJ2-2	CASSLPTGELFF
TRBV9	TRBJ2-5	CASSPPGAETQYF
TRBV7-2	TRBJ1-1	CASSRSRNRVIGTEAFF
TRBV4-2	TRBJ2-7	CASSRRAESSYEQYF
TRBV5-6	TRBJ2-3	CASSLPLAGGADTQYF
TRBV18	TRBJ2-2	CASSHLGPGELFF